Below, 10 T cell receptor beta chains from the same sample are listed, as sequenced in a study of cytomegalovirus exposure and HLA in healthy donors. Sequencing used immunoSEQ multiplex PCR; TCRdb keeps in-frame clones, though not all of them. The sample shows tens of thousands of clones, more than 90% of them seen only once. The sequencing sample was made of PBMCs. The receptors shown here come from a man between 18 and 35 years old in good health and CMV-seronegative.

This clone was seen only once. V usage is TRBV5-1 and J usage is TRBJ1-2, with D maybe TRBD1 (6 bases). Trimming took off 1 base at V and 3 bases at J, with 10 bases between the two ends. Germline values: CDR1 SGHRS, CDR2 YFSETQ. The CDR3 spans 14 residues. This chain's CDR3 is CASSLWTADYGYTF. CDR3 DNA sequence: TGCGCCAGCAGCTTGTGGACAGCCGACTATGGCTACACCTTC.

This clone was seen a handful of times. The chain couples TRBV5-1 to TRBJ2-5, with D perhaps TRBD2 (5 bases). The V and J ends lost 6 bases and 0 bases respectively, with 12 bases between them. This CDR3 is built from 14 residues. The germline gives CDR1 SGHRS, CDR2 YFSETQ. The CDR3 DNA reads TGCGCCAGCAACCCTGGAGCGGACCAAGAGACCCAGTACTTC. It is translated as CASNPGADQETQYF.

Here the CDR3 reads CASSSGSQYNEQFF. CDR3 in DNA: TGTGCCAGCAGTAGCGGGAGTCAGTACAATGAGCAGTTCTTC. V usage is TRBV2 and J usage is TRBJ2-1; TRBD2 matches at 8 bases. Germline lookup yields CDR1 SNHLY and CDR2 FYNNEI. The V segment lost 5 bases and the J segment 4 bases; nucleotides outside the gene matches: 4. This CDR3 has 14 amino acids.

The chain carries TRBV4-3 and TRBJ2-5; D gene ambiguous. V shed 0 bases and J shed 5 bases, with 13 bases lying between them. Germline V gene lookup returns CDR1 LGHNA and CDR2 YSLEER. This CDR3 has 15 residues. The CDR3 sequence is CASSQDWALLETQYF. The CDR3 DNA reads TGCGCCAGCAGCCAAGATTGGGCGCTGCTCGAGACCCAGTACTTC.

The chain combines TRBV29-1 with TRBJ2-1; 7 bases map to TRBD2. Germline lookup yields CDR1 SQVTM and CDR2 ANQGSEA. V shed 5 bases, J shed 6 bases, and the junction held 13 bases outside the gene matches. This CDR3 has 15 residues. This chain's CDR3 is CSVLIQRDIGNEQFF. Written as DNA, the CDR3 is TGCAGCGTTCTCATCCAGCGGGATATAGGCAATGAGCAGTTCTTC.

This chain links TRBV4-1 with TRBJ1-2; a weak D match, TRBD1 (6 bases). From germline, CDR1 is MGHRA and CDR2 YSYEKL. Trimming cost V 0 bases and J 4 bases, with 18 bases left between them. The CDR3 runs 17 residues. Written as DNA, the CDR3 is TGCGCCAGCAGCCAAGATCAGAGGACAGAGAGTCGCTATGGCTACACCTTC. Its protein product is CASSQDQRTESRYGYTF.

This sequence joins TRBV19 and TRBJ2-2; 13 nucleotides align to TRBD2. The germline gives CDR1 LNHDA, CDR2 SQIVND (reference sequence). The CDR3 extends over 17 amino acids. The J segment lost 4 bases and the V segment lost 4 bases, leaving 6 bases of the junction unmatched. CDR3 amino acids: CASSRRTSGSSTGELFF. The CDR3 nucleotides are TGTGCCAGTAGTAGAAGGACTAGCGGGAGTAGCACCGGGGAGCTGTTTTTT. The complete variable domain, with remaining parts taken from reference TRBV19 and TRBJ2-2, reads DGGITQSPKYLFRKEGQNVTLSCEQNLNHDAMYWYRQDPGQGLRLIYYSQIVNDFQKGDIAEGYSVSREKKESFPLTVTSAQKNPTAFYLCASSRRTSGSSTGELFFGEGSRLTVL.

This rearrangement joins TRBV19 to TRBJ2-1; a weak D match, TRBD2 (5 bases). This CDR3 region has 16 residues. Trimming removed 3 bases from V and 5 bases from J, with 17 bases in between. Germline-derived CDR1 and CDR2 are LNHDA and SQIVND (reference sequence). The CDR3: CASSIPPTQADNEQFF. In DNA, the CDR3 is TGTGCCAGTAGTATCCCCCCTACGCAAGCGGACAATGAGCAGTTCTTC.

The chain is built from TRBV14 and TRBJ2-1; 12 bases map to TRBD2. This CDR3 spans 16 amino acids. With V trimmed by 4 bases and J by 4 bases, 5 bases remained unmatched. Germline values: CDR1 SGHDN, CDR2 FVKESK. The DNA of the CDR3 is TGTGCCAGCAGCCGATCACTAGCGGGAGGATACAATGAGCAGTTCTTC. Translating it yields CASSRSLAGGYNEQFF.

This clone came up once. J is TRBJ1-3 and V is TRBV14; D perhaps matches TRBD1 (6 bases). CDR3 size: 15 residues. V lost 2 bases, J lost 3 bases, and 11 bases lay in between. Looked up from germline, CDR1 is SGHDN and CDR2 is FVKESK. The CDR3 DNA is TGTGCCAGCAGCCAATTCGGACAGCTTGGAAACACCATATATTTT. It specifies CASSQFGQLGNTIYF.